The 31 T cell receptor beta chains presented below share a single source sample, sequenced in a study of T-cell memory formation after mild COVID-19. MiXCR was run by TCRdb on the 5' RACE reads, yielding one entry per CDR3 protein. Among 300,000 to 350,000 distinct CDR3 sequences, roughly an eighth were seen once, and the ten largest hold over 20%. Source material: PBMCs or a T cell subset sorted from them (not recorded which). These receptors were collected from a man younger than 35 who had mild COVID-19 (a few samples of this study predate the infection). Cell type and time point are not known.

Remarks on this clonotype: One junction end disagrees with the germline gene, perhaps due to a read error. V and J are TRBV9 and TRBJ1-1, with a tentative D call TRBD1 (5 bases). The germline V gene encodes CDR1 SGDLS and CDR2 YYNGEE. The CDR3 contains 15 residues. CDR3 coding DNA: TGTGCCAGCAGAGTAGGACCGGGGGAGGAGACTGAAGCTTTCTTT. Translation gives CASRVGPGEETEAFF.

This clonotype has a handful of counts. The CDR3 coding sequence is TGTGCCAGCAGCCAAGAGAGACTAGCCCCCCAAGAGACCCAGTACTTC. It codes for CASSQERLAPQETQYF. This chain links TRBV4-2 with TRBJ2-5; TRBD2 aligns across 7 bases. CDR3 length equals 16 residues. V lost 0 bases, J lost 1 base, and 5 bases stayed unmatched. CDR1 is LGHNA, CDR2 YNFKEQ, per germline.

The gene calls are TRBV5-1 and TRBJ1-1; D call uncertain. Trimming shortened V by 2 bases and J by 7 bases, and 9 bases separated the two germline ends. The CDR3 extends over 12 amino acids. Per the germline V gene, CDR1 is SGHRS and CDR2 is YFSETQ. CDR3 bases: TGCGCCAGCAGCTTTGGACTGAATGAAGCTTTCTTT. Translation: CASSFGLNEAFF.

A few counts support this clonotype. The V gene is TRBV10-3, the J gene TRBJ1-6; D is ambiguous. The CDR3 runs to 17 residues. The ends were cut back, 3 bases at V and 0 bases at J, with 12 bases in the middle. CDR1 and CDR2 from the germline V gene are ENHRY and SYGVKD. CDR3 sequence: CAISELERSSYNSPLHF. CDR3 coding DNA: TGTGCCATCAGTGAATTAGAGAGAAGCTCCTATAATTCACCCCTCCACTTT.

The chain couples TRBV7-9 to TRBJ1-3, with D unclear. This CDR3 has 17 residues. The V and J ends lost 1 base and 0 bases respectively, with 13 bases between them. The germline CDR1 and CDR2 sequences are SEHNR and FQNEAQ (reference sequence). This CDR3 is CASSLGAAGISGNTIYF. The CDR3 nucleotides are TGTGCCAGCAGCTTAGGTGCAGCTGGGATCTCTGGAAACACCATATATTTT.

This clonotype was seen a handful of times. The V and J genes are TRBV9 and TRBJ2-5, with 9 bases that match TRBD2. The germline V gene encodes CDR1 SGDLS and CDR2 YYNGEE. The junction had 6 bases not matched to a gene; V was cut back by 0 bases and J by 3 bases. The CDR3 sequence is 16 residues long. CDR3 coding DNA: TGTGCCAGCAGCGTAGGTAATAGCGGGGGCAAAGAGACCCAGTACTTC. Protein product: CASSVGNSGGKETQYF.

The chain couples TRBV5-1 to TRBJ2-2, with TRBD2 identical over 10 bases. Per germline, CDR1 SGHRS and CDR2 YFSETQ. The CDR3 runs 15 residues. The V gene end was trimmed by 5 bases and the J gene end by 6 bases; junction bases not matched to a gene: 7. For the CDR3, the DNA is TGCGCCAGCAGATCCCCCGGGACTAGCGCCGGGGAGCTGTTTTTT. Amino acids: CASRSPGTSAGELFF.

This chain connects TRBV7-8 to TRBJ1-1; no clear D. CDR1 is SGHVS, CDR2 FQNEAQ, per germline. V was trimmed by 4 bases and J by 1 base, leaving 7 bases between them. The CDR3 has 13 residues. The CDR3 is CASSSRWNTEAFF. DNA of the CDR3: TGTGCCAGCAGCTCGCGGTGGAACACTGAAGCTTTCTTT.

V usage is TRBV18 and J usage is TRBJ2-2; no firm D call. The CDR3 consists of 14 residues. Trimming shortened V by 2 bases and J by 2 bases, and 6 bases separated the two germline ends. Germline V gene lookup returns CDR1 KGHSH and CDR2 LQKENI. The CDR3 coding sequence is TGTGCCAGCTCACCAAACAGAAACACCGGGGAGCTGTTTTTT. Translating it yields CASSPNRNTGELFF.

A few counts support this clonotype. This CDR3 is CASSLGTARNIQYF. Written as DNA, the CDR3 is TGTGCCAGCAGCTTGGGGACAGCAAGGAACATTCAGTACTTC. V and J are TRBV7-9 and TRBJ2-4; 7 nucleotides line up with TRBD1. Trimming took 3 bases from V and 7 from J; bases not matched to a gene: 6. This CDR3 has 14 residues. Germline CDR1 SEHNR, CDR2 FQNEAQ (reference sequence).

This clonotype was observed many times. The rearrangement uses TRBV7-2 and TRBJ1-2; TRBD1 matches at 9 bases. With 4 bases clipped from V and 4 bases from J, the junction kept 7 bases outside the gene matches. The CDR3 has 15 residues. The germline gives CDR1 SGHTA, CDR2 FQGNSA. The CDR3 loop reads CASSSRQGVGYGYTF. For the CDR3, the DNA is TGTGCCAGCAGCTCCCGACAGGGGGTCGGCTATGGCTACACCTTC.

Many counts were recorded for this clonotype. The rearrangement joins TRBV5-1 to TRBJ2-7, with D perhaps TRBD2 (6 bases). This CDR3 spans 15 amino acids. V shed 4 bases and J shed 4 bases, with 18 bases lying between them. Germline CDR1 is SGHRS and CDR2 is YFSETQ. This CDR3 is CASSPDGGGGYEQYF. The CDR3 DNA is TGCGCCAGCAGCCCCGACGGGGGAGGAGGGTACGAGCAGTACTTC.

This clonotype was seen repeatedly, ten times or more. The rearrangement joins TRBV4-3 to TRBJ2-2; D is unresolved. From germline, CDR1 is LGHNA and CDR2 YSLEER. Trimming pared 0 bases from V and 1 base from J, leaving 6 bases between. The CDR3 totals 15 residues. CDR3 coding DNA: TGCGCCAGCAGCCAAGAGGCTTTGAACACCGGGGAGCTGTTTTTT. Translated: CASSQEALNTGELFF.

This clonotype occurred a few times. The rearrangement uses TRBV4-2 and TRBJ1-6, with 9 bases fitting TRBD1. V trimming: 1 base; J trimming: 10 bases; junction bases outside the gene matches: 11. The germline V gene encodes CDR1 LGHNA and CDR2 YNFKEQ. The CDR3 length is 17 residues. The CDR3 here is CASSQGSFGTGYSPLHF. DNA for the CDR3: TGTGCCAGCAGCCAAGGGTCTTTCGGGACAGGGTACTCACCCCTCCACTTT.

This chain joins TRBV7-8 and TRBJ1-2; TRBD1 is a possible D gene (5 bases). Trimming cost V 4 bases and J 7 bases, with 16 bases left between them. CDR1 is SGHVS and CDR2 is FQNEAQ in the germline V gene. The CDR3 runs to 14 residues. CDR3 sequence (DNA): TGTGCCAGCAGCTCGAGTCTGGGGACGGGTGGCTACACCTTC. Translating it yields CASSSSLGTGGYTF.

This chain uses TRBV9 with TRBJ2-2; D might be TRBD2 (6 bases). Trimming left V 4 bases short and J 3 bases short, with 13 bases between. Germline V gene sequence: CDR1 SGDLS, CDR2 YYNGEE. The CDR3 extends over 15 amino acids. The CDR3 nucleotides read TGTGCCAGCAGCCCCCGAGGGACTTACACCGGGGAGCTGTTTTTT. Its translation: CASSPRGTYTGELFF.

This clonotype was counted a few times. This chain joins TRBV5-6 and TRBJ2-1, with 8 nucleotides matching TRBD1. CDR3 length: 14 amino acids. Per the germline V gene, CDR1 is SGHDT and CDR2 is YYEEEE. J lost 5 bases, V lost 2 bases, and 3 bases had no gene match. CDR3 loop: CASSFRTGHNEQFF. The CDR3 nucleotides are TGTGCCAGCAGCTTTCGGACAGGGCACAATGAGCAGTTCTTC.

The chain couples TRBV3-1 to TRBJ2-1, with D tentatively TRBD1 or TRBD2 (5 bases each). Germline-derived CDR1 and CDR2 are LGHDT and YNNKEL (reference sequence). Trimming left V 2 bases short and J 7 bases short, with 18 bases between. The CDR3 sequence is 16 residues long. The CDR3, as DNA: TGTGCCAGCAGCCAATGGGTCCCGGGGACGGCAAATGAGCAGTTCTTC. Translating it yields CASSQWVPGTANEQFF.

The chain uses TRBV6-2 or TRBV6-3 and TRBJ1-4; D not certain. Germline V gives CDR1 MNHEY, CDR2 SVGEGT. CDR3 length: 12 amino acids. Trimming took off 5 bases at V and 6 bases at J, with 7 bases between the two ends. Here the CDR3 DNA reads TGTGCCAGCAGTCCAGTAGATGAAAAACTGTTTTTT. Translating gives CASSPVDEKLFF.

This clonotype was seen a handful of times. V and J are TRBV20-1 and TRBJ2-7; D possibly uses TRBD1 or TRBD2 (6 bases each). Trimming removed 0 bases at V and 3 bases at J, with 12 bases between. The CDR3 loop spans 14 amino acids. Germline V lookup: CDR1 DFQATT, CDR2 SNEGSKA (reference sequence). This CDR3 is CSAREGGTYYEQYV. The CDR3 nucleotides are TGCAGTGCTAGAGAAGGGGGGACGTACTACGAGCAGTACGTC.

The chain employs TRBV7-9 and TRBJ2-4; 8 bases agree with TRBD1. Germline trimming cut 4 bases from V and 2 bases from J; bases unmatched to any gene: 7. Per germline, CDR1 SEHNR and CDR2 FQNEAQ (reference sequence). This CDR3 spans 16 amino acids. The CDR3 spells CASSWGQDLPKNIQYF. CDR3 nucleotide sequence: TGTGCCAGCAGCTGGGGACAGGACTTGCCCAAAAACATTCAGTACTTC. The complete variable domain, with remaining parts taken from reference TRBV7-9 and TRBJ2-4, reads DTGVSQNPRHKITKRGQNVTFRCDPISEHNRLYWYRQTLGQGPEFLTYFQNEAQLEKSRLLSDRFSAERPKGSFSTLEIQRTEQGDSAMYLCASSWGQDLPKNIQYFGAGTRLSVL.

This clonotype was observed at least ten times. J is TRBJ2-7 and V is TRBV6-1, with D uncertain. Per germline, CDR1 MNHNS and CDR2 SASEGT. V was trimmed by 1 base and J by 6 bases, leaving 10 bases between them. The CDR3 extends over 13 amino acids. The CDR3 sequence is CASSEGAVLEQYV. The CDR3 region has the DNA TGTGCCAGCAGTGAAGGGGCAGTCCTCGAGCAGTACGTC.

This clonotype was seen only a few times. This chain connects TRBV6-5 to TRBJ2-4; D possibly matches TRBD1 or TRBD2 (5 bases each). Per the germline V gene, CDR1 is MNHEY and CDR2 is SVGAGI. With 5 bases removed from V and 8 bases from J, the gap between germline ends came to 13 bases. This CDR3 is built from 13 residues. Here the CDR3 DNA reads TGTGCCAGCAGTCATCCTGGGACGGACATTCAGTACTTC. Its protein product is CASSHPGTDIQYF.

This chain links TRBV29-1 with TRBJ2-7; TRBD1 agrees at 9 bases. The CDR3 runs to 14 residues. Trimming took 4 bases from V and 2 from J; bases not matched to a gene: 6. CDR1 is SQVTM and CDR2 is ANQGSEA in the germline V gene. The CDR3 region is CSVAGTGITYEQYF. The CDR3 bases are TGCAGCGTTGCCGGGACAGGGATTACCTACGAGCAGTACTTC.

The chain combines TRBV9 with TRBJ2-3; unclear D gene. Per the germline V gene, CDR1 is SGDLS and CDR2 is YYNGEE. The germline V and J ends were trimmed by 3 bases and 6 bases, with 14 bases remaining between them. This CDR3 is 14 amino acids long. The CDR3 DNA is TGTGCCAGCAGCGCAATCGAATTTGGGGATACGCAGTATTTT. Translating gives CASSAIEFGDTQYF. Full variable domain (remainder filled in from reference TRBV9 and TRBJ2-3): DSGVTQTPKHLITATGQRVTLRCSPRSGDLSVYWYQQSLDQGLQFLIQYYNGEERAKGNILERFSAQQFPDLHSELNLSSLELGDSALYFCASSAIEFGDTQYFGPGTRLTVL.

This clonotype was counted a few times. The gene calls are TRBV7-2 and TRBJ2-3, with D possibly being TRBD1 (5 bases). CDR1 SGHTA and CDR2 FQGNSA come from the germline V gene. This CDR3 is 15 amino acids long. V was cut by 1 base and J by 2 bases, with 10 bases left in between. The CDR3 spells CASSLGGRYTDTQYF. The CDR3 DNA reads TGTGCCAGCAGCTTAGGGGGCAGGTACACAGATACGCAGTATTTT.

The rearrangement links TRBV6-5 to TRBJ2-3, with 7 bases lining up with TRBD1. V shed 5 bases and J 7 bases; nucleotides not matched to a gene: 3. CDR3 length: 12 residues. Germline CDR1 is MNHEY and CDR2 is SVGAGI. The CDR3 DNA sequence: TGTGCCAGCAGTAAGGGGGCAAATACGCAGTATTTT. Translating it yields CASSKGANTQYF.

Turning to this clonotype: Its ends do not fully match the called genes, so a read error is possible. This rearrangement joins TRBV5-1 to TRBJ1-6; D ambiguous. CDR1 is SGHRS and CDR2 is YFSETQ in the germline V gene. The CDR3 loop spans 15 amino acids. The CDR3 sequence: CASSLAGRSFSPLNF. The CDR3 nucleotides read TGCGCCAGCAGCTTGGCTGGCAGGAGCTTTTCACCCCTCAACTTT.

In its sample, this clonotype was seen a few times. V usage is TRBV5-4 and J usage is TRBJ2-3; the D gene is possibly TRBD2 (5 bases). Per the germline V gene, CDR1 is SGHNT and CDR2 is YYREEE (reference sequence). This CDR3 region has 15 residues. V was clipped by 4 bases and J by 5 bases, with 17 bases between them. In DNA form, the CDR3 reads TGTGCCAGCAGCCAAGGAGGCCCAATGGGAGATACGCAGTATTTT. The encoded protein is CASSQGGPMGDTQYF.

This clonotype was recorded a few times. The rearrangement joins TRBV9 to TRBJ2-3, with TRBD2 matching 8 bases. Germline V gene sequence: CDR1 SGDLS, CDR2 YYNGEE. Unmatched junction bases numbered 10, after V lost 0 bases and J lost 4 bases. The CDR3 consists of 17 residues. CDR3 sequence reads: CASSVDRGSGGADTQYF. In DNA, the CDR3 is TGTGCCAGCAGCGTAGACAGAGGGAGCGGGGGTGCAGATACGCAGTATTTT.

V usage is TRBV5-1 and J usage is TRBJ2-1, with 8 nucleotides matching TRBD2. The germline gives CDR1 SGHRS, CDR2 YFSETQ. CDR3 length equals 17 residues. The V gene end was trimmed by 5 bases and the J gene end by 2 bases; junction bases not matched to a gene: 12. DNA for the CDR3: TGCGCCAGCAGTCCGAGCGGGGTAGCGGGGCCCTACAATGAGCAGTTCTTC. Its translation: CASSPSGVAGPYNEQFF.